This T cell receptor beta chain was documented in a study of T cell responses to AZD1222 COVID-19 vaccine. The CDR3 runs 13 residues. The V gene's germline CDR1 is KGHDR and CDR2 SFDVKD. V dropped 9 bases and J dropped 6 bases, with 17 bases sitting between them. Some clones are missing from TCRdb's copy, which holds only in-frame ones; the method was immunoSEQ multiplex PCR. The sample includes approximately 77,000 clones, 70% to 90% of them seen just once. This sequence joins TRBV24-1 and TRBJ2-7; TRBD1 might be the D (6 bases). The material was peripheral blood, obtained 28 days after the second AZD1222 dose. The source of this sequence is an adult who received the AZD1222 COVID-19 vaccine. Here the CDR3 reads CATGLAGEGEQYF. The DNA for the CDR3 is TGTGCCACCGGCCTGGCAGGGGAAGGCGAGCAGTACTTC.